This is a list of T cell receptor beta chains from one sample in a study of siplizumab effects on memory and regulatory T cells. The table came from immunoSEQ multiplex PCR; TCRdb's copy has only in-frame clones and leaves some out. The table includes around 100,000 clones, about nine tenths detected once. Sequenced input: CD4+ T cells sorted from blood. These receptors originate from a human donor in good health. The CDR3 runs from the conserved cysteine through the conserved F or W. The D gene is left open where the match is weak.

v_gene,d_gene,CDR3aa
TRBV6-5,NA,CASRTADSARSAFF
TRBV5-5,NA,CASSLLPVGNTQYF
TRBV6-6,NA,CASSLQGAYNSPLHF
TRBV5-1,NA,CASSLSGGGAVETQYF
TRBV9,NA,CASSGAWTEYYGYTF
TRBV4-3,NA,CASSQDSHRVNEQFF
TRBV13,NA,CASSLGLGQNYGYTF
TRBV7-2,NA,CASSLGARGTEAFF
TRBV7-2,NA,CASSLGRVNTEAFF
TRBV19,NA,CASSIYREAEAFF